The 17 T cell receptor beta chains below come from one sample, sequenced in a study of shared T cell receptors in the human thymus. Clones were sequenced by immunoSEQ multiplex PCR, and TCRdb holds only the in-frame ones, with some missing. The sample holds almost 550,000 clones; approximately 80% are singletons and the top ten take 0.013%. This sample also appeared in a second study, on human thymus T cells.

The specimen sequenced was thymocytes. The origin of the receptors is a boy younger than two with a congenital heart defect.

CDR3 bases: TGTGCCAGCAGGGGGGGACCGGTCCGGGACAGGGCATGTGGCTACACCTTC. It codes for CASRGGPVRDRACGYTF. The chain joins TRBV4-2 to TRBJ1-2; 9 bases are a match to TRBD1. This CDR3 comprises 17 residues. The J segment lost 7 bases and the V segment lost 6 bases, leaving 18 bases of the junction unmatched. The germline V gene encodes CDR1 LGHNA and CDR2 YNFKEQ.

The gene calls are TRBV28 and TRBJ2-5; D perhaps matches TRBD2 (5 bases). V was clipped by 3 bases and J by 7 bases, with 15 bases between them. Germline V lookup: CDR1 MDHEN, CDR2 SYDVKM. This CDR3 is built from 14 residues. The CDR3 is CASSLREGRGTQYF. The CDR3 DNA is TGTGCCAGCAGTTTGAGAGAGGGAAGAGGGACCCAGTACTTC.

The genes are TRBV15 and TRBJ1-3; D not resolved. This CDR3 comprises 16 residues. Trimming removed 3 bases at V and 5 bases at J, with 17 bases between. The germline V gene has CDR1 LNHNV and CDR2 YYDKDF (reference sequence). CDR3 region: CATSSPRRGKRNTIYF. The DNA of the CDR3 is TGTGCCACCAGCAGTCCTCGTAGAGGGAAAAGAAACACCATATATTTT.

This clone is a singleton in its sample. The chain recombines TRBV6-1 with TRBJ2-1; 10 nucleotides line up with TRBD1. The CDR3 consists of 16 residues. The germline V gene has CDR1 MNHNS and CDR2 SASEGT. With 1 base clipped from V and 1 base from J, the junction kept 1 base outside the gene matches. The CDR3 here is CASSEEDRGSYNEQFF. CDR3 sequence (DNA): TGTGCCAGCAGTGAAGAGGACAGGGGGTCCTACAATGAGCAGTTCTTC.

The chain combines TRBV5-1 with TRBJ2-6, with 11 bases aligning to TRBD1. V trimming: 4 bases; J trimming: 0 bases; junction bases outside the gene matches: 3. This CDR3 spans 17 amino acids. Germline V gives CDR1 SGHRS, CDR2 YFSETQ. The CDR3 spells CASSEGTGGSGANVLTF. The DNA for the CDR3 is TGCGCCAGCAGCGAGGGGACAGGGGGCTCTGGGGCCAACGTCCTGACTTTC.

This chain connects TRBV7-8 to TRBJ2-2; TRBD1 is a possible D gene (6 bases). The CDR3 sequence is 15 residues long. The ends were cut back, 5 bases at V and 0 bases at J, with 10 bases in the middle. Germline CDR1 reads SGHVS; CDR2 reads FQNEAQ. CDR3 nucleotides: TGTGCCAGCAGCGTACAGGGAACGAACACCGGGGAGCTGTTTTTT. Its translation: CASSVQGTNTGELFF.

V is TRBV4-3 and J is TRBJ2-1; 12 bases map to TRBD2. With V trimmed by 5 bases and J by 2 bases, 1 base remained unmatched. CDR1 and CDR2 (germline): LGHNA, YSLEER. The CDR3 spans 15 residues. DNA of the CDR3: TGCGCCAGCAGCGCTAGCGGGAGGGCCTACAATGAGCAGTTCTTC. Translating gives CASSASGRAYNEQFF.

The chain carries TRBV5-4 and TRBJ1-2; no clear D. CDR1 is SGHNT and CDR2 is YYREEE in the germline V gene (reference sequence). CDR3 length: 16 residues. V shed 4 bases and J shed 0 bases, with 16 bases lying between them. The DNA for the CDR3 is TGTGCCAGCAGCGGAGAAAAGGTGAACCCTAACTATGGCTACACCTTC. This gives the protein CASSGEKVNPNYGYTF.

The gene calls are TRBV2 and TRBJ1-3, with D unclear. V shed 1 base and J shed 15 bases, with 16 bases lying between them. The CDR3 runs 13 residues. Germline assignment: CDR1 SNHLY and CDR2 FYNNEI. The CDR3 DNA reads TGTGCCAGCAGTGAAGGCCTCGCAGGCGAGAGATATTTT. Translation gives CASSEGLAGERYF.

This clone showed up just a few times. The chain uses TRBV7-9 and TRBJ1-1; D ambiguous. The CDR3 is 16 residues long. The V and J ends lost 2 bases and 0 bases respectively, with 13 bases between them. Germline CDR1 reads SEHNR; CDR2 reads FQNEAQ (reference sequence). The CDR3 sequence is CASSLLGTVMNTEAFF. In nucleotides, the CDR3 is TGTGCCAGCAGCTTATTAGGTACAGTGATGAACACTGAAGCTTTCTTT. Full variable domain (outside the CDR3, taken from reference TRBV7-9 and TRBJ1-1): DTGVSQNPRHKITKRGQNVTFRCDPISEHNRLYWYRQTLGQGPEFLTYFQNEAQLEKSRLLSDRFSAERPKGSFSTLEIQRTEQGDSAMYLCASSLLGTVMNTEAFFGQGTRLTVV.

The genes are TRBV15 and TRBJ1-1; 8 nucleotides line up with TRBD1. The CDR3 sequence is 17 residues long. V lost 0 bases and J lost 4; bases outside the gene matches: 10. Per the germline V gene, CDR1 is LNHNV and CDR2 is YYDKDF (reference sequence). For the CDR3, the DNA is TGTGCCACCAGCAGAGAAGACAGGGGCTTCAGGGGCACTGAAGCTTTCTTT. Residues: CATSREDRGFRGTEAFF.

DNA for the CDR3: TGCGCCAGCAGCCTGAACATTGCAACTAATGAAAAACTGTTTTTT. As protein: CASSLNIATNEKLFF. V usage is TRBV5-1 and J usage is TRBJ1-4; D uncertain. Germline CDR1 and CDR2: SGHRS and YFSETQ. V gave up 4 bases and J gave up 0 bases, with 10 bases separating them. The CDR3 consists of 15 residues.

CDR3 in amino acids: CASSQDSALAGGPREQYF. Here the CDR3 DNA reads TGTGCCAGCAGCCAAGACTCTGCACTAGCGGGAGGGCCCAGGGAGCAGTACTTC. The chain joins TRBV4-2 to TRBJ2-7; 13 positions match TRBD2. The length of the CDR3 is 18 residues. The germline CDR1 and CDR2 sequences are LGHNA and YNFKEQ. The ends lost 0 bases at V and 7 bases at J; junction bases unmatched: 12.

This chain links TRBV29-1 with TRBJ2-7, with D possibly being TRBD1 (7 bases). V lost 4 bases and J lost 4, with 23 bases in between. The CDR3 contains 16 residues. The germline V gene encodes CDR1 SQVTM and CDR2 ANQGSEA. The CDR3 sequence: CSVGYRQGGEVYEQYF. The CDR3 DNA sequence: TGCAGCGTTGGGTACCGACAGGGTGGGGAGGTATACGAGCAGTACTTC.

The count of this clone is one. The genes are TRBV19 and TRBJ1-2, with 11 bases identical to TRBD1. From germline, CDR1 is LNHDA and CDR2 SQIVND (reference sequence). V was pared by 5 bases and J by 7 bases, with 15 bases of the junction left unmatched. The CDR3 loop spans 17 amino acids. The DNA for the CDR3 is TGTGCCAGTAGTGCTGGACAGGGGGCAAATAGGTCTGGTGGCTACACCTTC. Translating it yields CASSAGQGANRSGGYTF.

The chain couples TRBV28 to TRBJ1-5, with TRBD1 as a possible D gene (6 bases). Trimming took off 7 bases at V and 7 bases at J, with 14 bases between the two ends. CDR3 length equals 13 residues. Per the germline V gene, CDR1 is MDHEN and CDR2 is SYDVKM. As DNA, the CDR3 is TGTGCCAGCATCCTACAGGGAAGACAGCCCCAGCATTTT. This sequence encodes CASILQGRQPQHF.

The chain combines TRBV7-9 with TRBJ2-1; TRBD1 matches 8 bases. The trim removed 5 bases at V and 1 base at J, leaving 7 bases unmatched. CDR1 and CDR2 from the germline V gene are SEHNR and FQNEAQ (reference sequence). The CDR3 loop spans 16 amino acids. The CDR3 DNA follows: TGTGCCAGCAGCGGGGGACAGGTCTATTCCTACAATGAGCAGTTCTTC. It specifies CASSGGQVYSYNEQFF.